Here is one T cell receptor (beta chain) with its context. In its sample, this clonotype was seen a few times. Its antigen is unknown. No much larger clone is present one base from it, and per-base qualities are unavailable. Amplification of full-length TCR variable regions was done by 5' RACE PCR using constant-region reverse primers, and this step was followed by semi-nested PCR with Nested Universal Primer A. The ReliaPrep RNA Cell Miniprep System was used to extract total RNA, which was then reverse transcribed into 5'RACE-ready cDNA with the SMARTer RACE 5'/3' Kit. Full-length TCR alpha and beta libraries were barcoded with multiplex adaptors and sequenced on an Illumina MiSeq. In the authors' own workflow: For each of nine subset-tissue groups, sequencing data from the five patients were combined, and the groups were compared by unsupervised clustering of TCR gene usage. The Morisita-Horn index was used to calculate repertoire similarity, with shared sequences weighted by how much each contributed to each repertoire. In-frame beta chains were kept once TCRdb had trimmed the public reads at Q25 with fastp and called clones with MiXCR. Rows are unified per CDR3 protein, each entry keeping the most common DNA and genes. For this entry, the V and J calls and clone size follow TCRdb and not the study's own pipeline. For this sample the table gives 52,000 or so distinct CDR3 sequences, of which more than 20% were detected only once. The top ten clonotypes cover roughly 2.9% of the sample.

This entry comes from a study (dated by TCRdb to the mid-2010s). Some background on the complete study: The study tested whether tumor-infiltrating Tregs in breast cancer are recruited from blood Tregs or converted in situ from other CD4+ T cell subsets.

Cells that were CD4+CD25+CD127-/low were the ones isolated as Tregs. Tregs, naive and memory CD4+ T cells from tumor, blood and ipsilateral draining lymph nodes of a handful of breast cancer patients underwent full-length TCR alpha and beta sequencing. Tumor tissue and lymph nodes obtained by ipsilateral axillary dissection were perfused with PBS, cut into small pieces and digested using collagenase I and hyaluronidase. FACS confirmed that the sorted cell populations were more than 90% pure. Results and caveats for the whole study, not just this receptor: The validation in the larger cohort was limited to a single TCR beta V-J rearrangement instead of whole repertoires. Tumor memory CD4+ T cell TCR gene usage clustered with blood and lymph node memory CD4+ cells and lymph node naive CD4+ cells. The greatest overlap of tumor-infiltrating Treg TCR alpha and beta sequences was observed with tumor naive CD4+ T cells, followed by blood naive CD4+ T cells.

The germline V gene sets CDR1 to SGHTA and CDR2 to FQGNSA. Including cysteine and phenylalanine, the CDR3 has 12 amino acids. Only CDR3 DNA is held: 36 bases, read in frame from base 1. V is cut by 3 bases and J by 4 bases, and the space between the germline ends is 6 bases. The TCR sequence derives from a female donor with breast cancer. The chain links TRBV7-2 with TRBJ2-5; the D gene cannot be named for sure. Sample: tumor-infiltrating Tregs sorted from the breast tumor. The CDR3 region: CASSFPPETQYF. The nucleotide sequence is given as TGTGCCAGCAGCTTCCCCCCAGAGACCCAGTACTTC.